This T cell receptor beta chain originates from a study of T cells in Graves' hyperthyroidism and ophthalmopathy. TCR beta CDR3 sequences were amplified from RNA transcripts. In the first-round RT-PCR of the TCR CDR3, the HTBI primer set was used. TCRdb reanalysed the multiplex PCR reads using MiXCR and keeps one entry per CDR3 protein. This table has about 330,000 distinct CDR3 sequences, about an eighth appearing once. Fresh peripheral blood, approximately 10 ml, yielded the PBMCs. This clonotype was seen many times. V was trimmed by 0 bases and J by 0 bases, leaving 12 bases between them. Germline V gene lookup returns CDR1 MNHEY and CDR2 SVGAGI. The CDR3 consists of 17 residues.

The gene calls are TRBV6-5 and TRBJ1-3; D is possibly TRBD1 (5 bases). The receptor's source is a woman between 40 and 55 years old with Graves' ophthalmopathy. The sequenced material came from blood. Here the CDR3 DNA reads TGTGCCAGCAGTTACTCGGGACTCCTCAGCTCTGGAAACACCATATATTTT. Translation: CASSYSGLLSSGNTIYF.